These 16 T cell receptor beta chains originate from one sample sequenced in a study of graft-versus-host responses after intestinal transplantation. These receptors' antigens are unknown. Sequencing was performed with immunoSEQ multiplex PCR; in TCRdb, only in-frame clones are kept and a portion is missing. Altogether around 100,000 clones are present, roughly 92% being singletons, with the ten largest covering about 0.2%. The input for sequencing was unstimulated CD4+ T cells sorted from spleen or lymph node cells, taken before transplant. The receptor source for this set is a human donor who was the organ donor for an intestinal transplant.

This chain links TRBV6-1 with TRBJ1-2, with TRBD1 matching over 8 bases. Trimming cost V 5 bases and J 5 bases; bases outside gene matches: 7. Germline V CDR1 and CDR2: MNHNS, SASEGT. The CDR3 sequence is 14 residues long. The CDR3 protein is CASSYRTGRYGYTF. The CDR3 region has the DNA TGTGCCAGCAGTTATCGGACAGGGCGATATGGCTACACCTTC.

The chain uses TRBV7-7 and TRBJ2-7; TRBD1 might be the D (5 bases). Germline V gives CDR1 SSHAT, CDR2 FNYEAQ (reference sequence). V lost 1 base and J 5 bases, leaving 9 bases between the germline ends. This CDR3 has 13 residues. This CDR3 reads CASSLGQGNEQYF. CDR3 bases: TGTGCCAGCAGCTTAGGGCAGGGAAACGAGCAGTACTTC.

The V call is TRBV6-5, the J call TRBJ1-6; 7 bases align to TRBD1. The CDR3 sequence is 15 residues long. Losses at the gene ends were 6 bases for V and 8 bases for J; bases not matched to a gene: 10. Germline-derived CDR1 and CDR2 are MNHEY and SVGAGI. CDR3 region: CASSFRDSLHSPLHF. As DNA, the CDR3 is TGTGCCAGCAGCTTCCGGGACAGTCTTCATTCACCCCTCCACTTT.

The chain employs TRBV6-4 and TRBJ2-1, with D unresolved. Trimming shortened V by 7 bases and J by 0 bases, and 13 bases separated the two germline ends. The CDR3 covers 15 residues. Germline CDR1 reads MRHNA; CDR2 reads SNTAGT. CDR3 DNA: TGTGCCAGCAACCCGTTTATGGGCTCCTACAATGAGCAGTTCTTC. Encoded protein: CASNPFMGSYNEQFF.

V gene TRBV2 combines with J gene TRBJ1-1; maybe TRBD1 (6 bases). The CDR3 runs to 15 residues. Trimming removed 5 bases at V and 0 bases at J, with 13 bases between. CDR1 and CDR2 (germline): SNHLY, FYNNEI. CDR3 region: CASSLQGSLNTEAFF. The CDR3 nucleotides read TGTGCCAGCAGTTTACAGGGAAGTTTGAACACTGAAGCTTTCTTT.

The rearrangement links TRBV5-1 to TRBJ1-2, with 7 bases that match TRBD1. Germline V gives CDR1 SGHRS, CDR2 YFSETQ. The CDR3 extends over 13 amino acids. The J segment lost 3 bases and the V segment lost 2 bases, leaving 1 base of the junction unmatched. The CDR3: CASSFTGDYGYTF. In nucleotides, the CDR3 is TGCGCCAGCAGCTTTACAGGGGACTATGGCTACACCTTC.

The chain links TRBV19 to TRBJ1-2; D is possibly TRBD1 (5 bases). This CDR3 region has 14 residues. Trimming removed 6 bases at V and 4 bases at J, with 15 bases between. Germline V gene sequence: CDR1 LNHDA, CDR2 SQIVND (reference sequence). The CDR3: CASRREGVPYGYTF. In nucleotides, the CDR3 is TGTGCCAGTAGACGAGAAGGGGTCCCCTATGGCTACACCTTC.

This clone was counted a single time. CDR3 in amino acids: CASSPGPELGNTIYF. Here the CDR3 DNA reads TGTGCCAGCAGTCCCGGTCCAGAACTTGGAAACACCATATATTTT. J is TRBJ1-3 and V is TRBV9; D is ambiguous. Germline V gene lookup returns CDR1 SGDLS and CDR2 YYNGEE. V was cut by 5 bases and J by 3 bases, with 15 bases left in between. CDR3 length: 15 residues.

In this sample, this clone turned up once. The rearrangement joins TRBV5-8 to TRBJ2-4; perhaps TRBD1 as D (6 bases). The germline CDR1 and CDR2 sequences are SGHTS and YDEGEE. V was clipped by 2 bases and J by 6 bases, with 6 bases between them. The CDR3 is 12 amino acids. The CDR3 reads CASSLQGNIQYF. As DNA, the CDR3 is TGTGCCAGCAGCTTACAGGGAAACATTCAGTACTTC.

The genes are TRBV4-1 and TRBJ1-3; possible D gene TRBD1, 5 bases. V dropped 6 bases and J dropped 4 bases, with 16 bases sitting between them. CDR3 size: 15 residues. Germline values: CDR1 MGHRA, CDR2 YSYEKL. CDR3 DNA sequence: TGCGCCAGCAGTCGCGTGGGGGGGTTCGGAAACACCATATATTTT. Translation: CASSRVGGFGNTIYF.

A single count supports this clone. The chain recombines TRBV18 with TRBJ2-7; D ambiguous. The V gene lost 5 bases and the J gene lost 3 bases, with 8 bases spanning the gap. Germline CDR1 reads KGHSH; CDR2 reads LQKENI. CDR3 length: 12 amino acids. CDR3 in amino acids: CASSTSSYEQYF. The CDR3 DNA is TGTGCCAGCTCAACGTCAAGCTACGAGCAGTACTTC.

This chain connects TRBV4-1 to TRBJ2-3, with D tentatively TRBD1 (6 bases). In germline, CDR1 is MGHRA, CDR2 YSYEKL. The CDR3 is 14 residues long. Trimming cost V 1 base and J 4 bases, with 9 bases left between them. The CDR3: CASSQGGPADTQYF. CDR3 nucleotide sequence: TGCGCCAGCAGCCAAGGGGGGCCAGCAGATACGCAGTATTTT.

The chain combines TRBV29-1 with TRBJ2-1; D is possibly TRBD2 (6 bases). Trimming pared 2 bases from V and 6 bases from J, leaving 11 bases between. The CDR3 totals 13 residues. CDR1 and CDR2 from the germline V gene are SQVTM and ANQGSEA. The CDR3 sequence: CSVEMGLRNEQFF. The DNA of the CDR3 is TGCAGCGTTGAAATGGGACTCCGCAATGAGCAGTTCTTC.

This clone has only one observation. The gene calls are TRBV30 and TRBJ1-2, with D possibly matching TRBD1 (5 bases). The CDR3 consists of 12 residues. Germline V lookup: CDR1 GTSNPN, CDR2 SVGIG (reference sequence). The germline V and J ends were trimmed by 1 base and 6 bases, with 9 bases remaining between them. CDR3 protein: CAWSARGDGYTF. CDR3 sequence (DNA): TGTGCCTGGAGTGCAAGAGGGGATGGCTACACCTTC.

As concerns this clone: Other DNA sequences of this sample code for an identical CDR3. The chain links TRBV28 to TRBJ1-1; D is perhaps TRBD1 (5 bases). Trimming took off 2 bases at V and 5 bases at J, with 12 bases between the two ends. The germline V gene has CDR1 MDHEN and CDR2 SYDVKM. The CDR3 is 14 amino acids. CDR3 protein: CASSLRAGRTEAFF. CDR3 coding DNA: TGTGCCAGCAGTTTACGGGCGGGGCGGACTGAAGCTTTCTTT.

This clone has just one count. The chain uses TRBV4-1 and TRBJ2-1; 8 bases fit TRBD2. CDR3 length equals 15 residues. The germline CDR1 and CDR2 sequences are MGHRA and YSYEKL. The V segment lost 1 base and the J segment 7 bases; nucleotides outside the gene matches: 6. The CDR3 DNA is TGCGCCAGCAGCCAAGGCGGACAGCGGGGGAATGAGCAGTTCTTC. The encoded protein is CASSQGGQRGNEQFF.